The 12 T cell receptor beta chains below all came from one sample that was sequenced in a study of blood T cells in healthy people across ages. A sample-barcoded 5' primer and a J-beta primer mix were used in a second PCR of about 7 to 12 cycles. TCRdb redid the calling of the 5' RACE reads with MiXCR, one entry per CDR3 protein. The sample has 1.4 million or so distinct CDR3 sequences; under 55% are singletons. Material for sequencing was blood. The receptors were sampled from a woman aged 18-29 years in good health.

The V and J genes are TRBV4-3 and TRBJ1-2; maybe TRBD1 (5 bases). Germline values: CDR1 LGHNA, CDR2 YSLEER. V lost 1 base and J 4 bases, leaving 16 bases between the germline ends. The CDR3 has 16 residues. The CDR3 spells CASSQAAGPRSYGYTF. For the CDR3, the DNA is TGCGCCAGCAGCCAAGCTGCAGGGCCGAGGAGCTATGGCTACACCTTC.

V and J are TRBV20-1 and TRBJ2-7; unclear D gene. With the DNA end fitting TRBJ2-5 better, the J assignment may be wrong. Germline CDR1 is DFQATT and CDR2 is SNEGSKA (reference sequence). The CDR3 loop spans 12 amino acids. The CDR3 loop reads CSAPNTAETQYF. The CDR3 DNA reads TGCAGTGCCCCCAATACGGCAGAGACCCAGTACTTC.

This clonotype was seen a single time. The chain carries TRBV28 and TRBJ1-2; a weak D match, TRBD1 (5 bases). The germline CDR1 and CDR2 sequences are MDHEN and SYDVKM. Trimming took 6 bases from V and 4 from J, leaving 12 bases between them. The CDR3 totals 13 residues. CDR3 residues: CASSSYRSYGYTF. The CDR3 region has the DNA TGTGCCAGCAGCTCCTACAGGTCCTATGGCTACACCTTC.

The genes are TRBV4-2 and TRBJ1-2; TRBD1 matches at 8 bases. The CDR3 is 14 residues long. Per germline, CDR1 LGHNA and CDR2 YNFKEQ. Trimming at V came to 2 bases and at J to 6 bases, leaving 5 bases not matched to a gene. CDR3: CASSQKTGVNGYTF. The CDR3, as DNA: TGTGCCAGCAGCCAAAAGACAGGGGTGAATGGCTACACCTTC.

This chain connects TRBV12-3 or TRBV12-4 to TRBJ2-6; tentatively, D is TRBD1 (5 bases). CDR3 length: 17 amino acids. The ends were cut back, 6 bases at V and 2 bases at J, with 17 bases in the middle. The CDR3 DNA is TGTGCCAGCAGCTTACTGGCTGGGGCGCCTGGGGCCAACGTCCTGACTTTC. Protein: CASSLLAGAPGANVLTF.

The CDR3 region is CASSLVPRERQRSYNEQFF. CDR3 sequence (DNA): TGTGCCAGCAGCTTAGTTCCGCGGGAGCGGCAACGCTCCTACAATGAGCAGTTCTTC. V gene TRBV7-8 combines with J gene TRBJ2-1; 7 bases align to TRBD2. The CDR3 has 19 amino acids. The junction had 12 bases not matched to a gene; V was cut back by 1 base and J by 0 bases. Germline V gives CDR1 SGHVS, CDR2 FQNEAQ.

This chain joins TRBV14 and TRBJ1-6, with D hard to call. Germline values: CDR1 SGHDN, CDR2 FVKESK. The CDR3 sequence is 15 residues long. The germline V and J ends were trimmed by 1 base and 8 bases, with 12 bases remaining between them. In DNA form, the CDR3 reads TGTGCCAGCAGCCAAGCCGACCGCTGGTATTCACCCCTCCACTTT. Encoded protein: CASSQADRWYSPLHF.

This clonotype was detected only a few times. The chain links TRBV5-5 to TRBJ1-2; D is ambiguous. In germline, CDR1 is SGHKS, CDR2 YYEKEE (reference sequence). The V gene lost 1 base and the J gene lost 3 bases, with 7 bases spanning the gap. This CDR3 region has 13 residues. The DNA of the CDR3 is TGTGCCAGCAGCTTGCTGGGTTACTATGGCTACACCTTC. The encoded protein is CASSLLGYYGYTF. Drawing the rest from reference TRBV5-5 and TRBJ1-2, the complete variable domain is DAGVTQSPTHLIKTRGQQVTLRCSPISGHKSVSWYQQVLGQGPQFIFQYYEKEERGRGNFPDRFSARQFPNYSSELNVNALLLGDSALYLCASSLLGYYGYTFGSGTRLTVV.

This clonotype was recorded a few times. This chain connects TRBV7-9 to TRBJ2-1; D might be TRBD2 (5 bases). The J call may be mistaken, given a closer DNA end match to TRBJ2-7. The CDR3 consists of 17 residues. Germline CDR1 reads SEHNR; CDR2 reads FQNEAQ (reference sequence). The CDR3 reads CASSSLFAGPSYNEQYF. The CDR3 DNA reads as TGTGCCAGCAGCTCCCTTTTCGCGGGTCCCTCCTACAATGAGCAGTACTTC.

V usage is TRBV4-1 and J usage is TRBJ1-1; D is uncertain. The germline CDR1 and CDR2 sequences are MGHRA and YSYEKL. CDR3 size: 14 residues. Trimming took off 3 bases at V and 2 bases at J, with 10 bases between the two ends. Here the CDR3 reads CASSQFTDNTEAFF. CDR3 DNA sequence: TGCGCCAGCAGCCAGTTCACAGACAACACTGAAGCTTTCTTT.

This clonotype was recorded once. J is TRBJ2-1 and V is TRBV12-3 or TRBV12-4; TRBD2 agrees at 10 bases. The CDR3 runs to 15 residues. The ends lost 6 bases at V and 4 bases at J; junction bases unmatched: 6. Here the CDR3 reads CASSGTSANYNEQFF. For the CDR3, the DNA is TGTGCCAGCAGCGGGACTAGCGCAAATTACAATGAGCAGTTCTTC.

CDR3 residues: CASGDGLNTEAFF. The CDR3 DNA follows: TGTGCTAGTGGGGACGGTCTGAACACTGAAGCTTTCTTT. The chain carries TRBV12-5 and TRBJ1-1; D is ambiguous. V was trimmed by 6 bases and J by 0 bases, leaving 8 bases between them. Germline CDR1 and CDR2: LGHNT and FRNRAP. This CDR3 spans 13 amino acids.